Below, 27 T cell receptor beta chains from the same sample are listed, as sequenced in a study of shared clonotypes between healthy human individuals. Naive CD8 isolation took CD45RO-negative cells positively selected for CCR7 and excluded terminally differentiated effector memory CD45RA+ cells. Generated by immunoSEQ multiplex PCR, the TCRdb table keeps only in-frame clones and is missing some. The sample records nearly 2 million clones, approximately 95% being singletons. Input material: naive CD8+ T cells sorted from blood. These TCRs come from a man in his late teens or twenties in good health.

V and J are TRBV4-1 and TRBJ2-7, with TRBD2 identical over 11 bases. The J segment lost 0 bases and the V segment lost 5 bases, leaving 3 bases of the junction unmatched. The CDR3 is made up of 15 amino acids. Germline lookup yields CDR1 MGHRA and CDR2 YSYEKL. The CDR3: CASSDGLAGSYEQYF. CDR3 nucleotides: TGCGCCAGCAGCGACGGACTAGCGGGCTCCTACGAGCAGTACTTC.

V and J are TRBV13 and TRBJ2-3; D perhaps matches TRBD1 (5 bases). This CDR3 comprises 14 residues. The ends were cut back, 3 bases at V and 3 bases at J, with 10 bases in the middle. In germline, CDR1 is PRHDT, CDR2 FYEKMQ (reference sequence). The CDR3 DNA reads TGTGCCAGCAGCTTCACGGCAGGGACAGATACGCAGTATTTT. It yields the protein CASSFTAGTDTQYF.

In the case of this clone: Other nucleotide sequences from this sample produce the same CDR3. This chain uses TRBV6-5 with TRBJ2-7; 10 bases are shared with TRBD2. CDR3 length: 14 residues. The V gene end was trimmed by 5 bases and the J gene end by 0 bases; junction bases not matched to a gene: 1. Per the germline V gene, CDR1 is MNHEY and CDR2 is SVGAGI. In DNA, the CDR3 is TGTGCCAGCAGTGCTAGCGGGGGCTCCTACGAGCAGTACTTC. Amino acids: CASSASGGSYEQYF.

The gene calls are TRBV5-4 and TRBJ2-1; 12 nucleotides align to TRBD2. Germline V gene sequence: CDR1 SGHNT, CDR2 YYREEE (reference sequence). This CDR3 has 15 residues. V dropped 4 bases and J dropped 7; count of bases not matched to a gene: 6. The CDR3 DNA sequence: TGTGCCAGCAGCGAAATAACTAGCGGGGGGAATGAGCAGTTCTTC. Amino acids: CASSEITSGGNEQFF.

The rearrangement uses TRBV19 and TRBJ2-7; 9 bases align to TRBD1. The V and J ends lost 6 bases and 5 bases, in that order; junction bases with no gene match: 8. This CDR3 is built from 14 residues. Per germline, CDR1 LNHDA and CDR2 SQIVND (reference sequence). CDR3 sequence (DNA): TGTGCCAGTAGAACCGGGACAGGGCCCAACGAGCAGTACTTC. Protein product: CASRTGTGPNEQYF.

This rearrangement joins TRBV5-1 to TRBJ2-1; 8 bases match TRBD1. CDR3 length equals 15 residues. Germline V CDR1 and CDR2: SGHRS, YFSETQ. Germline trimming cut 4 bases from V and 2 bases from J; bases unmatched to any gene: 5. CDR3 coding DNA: TGCGCCAGCAGCCCGACAGGGGAACCCTACAATGAGCAGTTCTTC. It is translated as CASSPTGEPYNEQFF.

Here the CDR3 reads CASSYWSSYEQYF. For the CDR3, the DNA is TGTGCCAGCAGCTACTGGAGCTCCTACGAGCAGTACTTC. The rearrangement links TRBV7-9 to TRBJ2-7, with unresolved D. V lost 4 bases and J lost 0, with 7 bases in between. The CDR3 is made up of 13 amino acids. Germline-derived CDR1 and CDR2 are SEHNR and FQNEAQ (reference sequence).

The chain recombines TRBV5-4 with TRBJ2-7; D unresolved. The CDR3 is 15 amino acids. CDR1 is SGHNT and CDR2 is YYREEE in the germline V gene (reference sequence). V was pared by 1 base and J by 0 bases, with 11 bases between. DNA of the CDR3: TGTGCCAGCAGCTTGTTTAACGGCCTCTCCTACGAGCAGTACTTC. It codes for CASSLFNGLSYEQYF.

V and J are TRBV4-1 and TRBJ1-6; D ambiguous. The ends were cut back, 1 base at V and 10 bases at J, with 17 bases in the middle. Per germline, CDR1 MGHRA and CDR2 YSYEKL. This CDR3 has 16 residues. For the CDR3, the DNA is TGCGCCAGCAGCCAAGGGTTCGGGGTTCTCTACTCACCCCTCCACTTT. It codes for CASSQGFGVLYSPLHF.

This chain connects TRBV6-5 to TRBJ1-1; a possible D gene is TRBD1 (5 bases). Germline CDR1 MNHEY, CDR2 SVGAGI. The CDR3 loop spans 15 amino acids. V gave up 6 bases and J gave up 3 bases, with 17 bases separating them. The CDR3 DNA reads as TGTGCCAGCAGCGGGTGGGGGAAAGGGGACACTGAAGCTTTCTTT. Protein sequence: CASSGWGKGDTEAFF.

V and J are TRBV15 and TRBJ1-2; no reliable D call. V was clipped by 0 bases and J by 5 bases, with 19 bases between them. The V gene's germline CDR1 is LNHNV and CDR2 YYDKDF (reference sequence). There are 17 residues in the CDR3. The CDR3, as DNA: TGTGCCACCAGCAGAGATCACCCGTCTTCTACCCCATATGGCTACACCTTC. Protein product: CATSRDHPSSTPYGYTF.

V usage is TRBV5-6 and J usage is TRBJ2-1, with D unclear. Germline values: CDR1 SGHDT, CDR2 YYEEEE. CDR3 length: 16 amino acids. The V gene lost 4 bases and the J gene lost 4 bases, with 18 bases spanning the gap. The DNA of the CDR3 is TGTGCCAGCAGCCACGATGGGGAAGCTCCTTACAATGAGCAGTTCTTC. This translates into CASSHDGEAPYNEQFF.

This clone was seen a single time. The chain's CDR3 is CASSLDGETDYEQYF. CDR3 coding DNA: TGTGCCAGCAGCTTAGATGGGGAGACAGACTACGAGCAGTACTTC. The chain is built from TRBV11-3 and TRBJ2-7; D possibly uses TRBD1 or TRBD2 (5 bases each). Germline CDR1 reads SGHNT; CDR2 reads YENEEA. The CDR3 sequence is 15 residues long. V was clipped by 0 bases and J by 3 bases, with 12 bases between them.

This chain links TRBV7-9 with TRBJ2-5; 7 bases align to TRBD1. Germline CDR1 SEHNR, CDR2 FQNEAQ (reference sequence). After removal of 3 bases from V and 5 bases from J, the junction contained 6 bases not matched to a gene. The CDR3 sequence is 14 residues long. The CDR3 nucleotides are TGTGCCAGCAGCTTTGAGGGGGCGGAGGAGACCCAGTACTTC. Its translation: CASSFEGAEETQYF.

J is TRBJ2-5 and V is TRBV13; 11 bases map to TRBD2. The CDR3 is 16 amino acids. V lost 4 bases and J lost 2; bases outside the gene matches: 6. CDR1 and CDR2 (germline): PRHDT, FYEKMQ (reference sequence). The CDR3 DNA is TGTGCCAGCAGCTCCCGACTAGCGGGGAATCAAGAGACCCAGTACTTC. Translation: CASSSRLAGNQETQYF. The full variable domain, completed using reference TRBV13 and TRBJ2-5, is AAGVIQSPRHLIKEKRETATLKCYPIPRHDTVYWYQQGPGQDPQFLISFYEKMQSDKGSIPDRFSAQQFSDYHSELNMSSLELGDSALYFCASSSRLAGNQETQYFGPGTRLLVL.

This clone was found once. CDR3 nucleotide sequence: TGTGCCAGTAGTCCCCTGGGGTGGGACAGCACAGATACGCAGTATTTT. Protein: CASSPLGWDSTDTQYF. The rearrangement joins TRBV19 to TRBJ2-3; D may correspond to TRBD1 or TRBD2 (5 bases each). The CDR3 contains 16 residues. Germline V gene lookup returns CDR1 LNHDA and CDR2 SQIVND (reference sequence). V was pared by 5 bases and J by 0 bases, with 15 bases between.

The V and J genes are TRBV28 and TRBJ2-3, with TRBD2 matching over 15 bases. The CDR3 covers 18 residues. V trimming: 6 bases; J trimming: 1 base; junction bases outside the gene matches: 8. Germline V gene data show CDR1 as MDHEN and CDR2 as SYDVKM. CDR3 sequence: CASSPGLAGGWGTDTQYF. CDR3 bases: TGTGCCAGCAGCCCGGGACTAGCGGGAGGATGGGGCACAGATACGCAGTATTTT. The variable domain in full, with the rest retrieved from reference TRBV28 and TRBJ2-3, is DVKVTQSSRYLVKRTGEKVFLECVQDMDHENMFWYRQDPGLGLRLIYFSYDVKMKEKGDIPEGYSVSREKKERFSLILESASTNQTSMYLCASSPGLAGGWGTDTQYFGPGTRLTVL.

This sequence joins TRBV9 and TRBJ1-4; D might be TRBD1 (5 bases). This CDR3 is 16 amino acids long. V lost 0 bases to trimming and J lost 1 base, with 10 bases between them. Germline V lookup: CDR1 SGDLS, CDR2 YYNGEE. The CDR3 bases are TGTGCCAGCAGCGTAGTTTGGGGGAAAACTAATGAAAAACTGTTTTTT. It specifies CASSVVWGKTNEKLFF.

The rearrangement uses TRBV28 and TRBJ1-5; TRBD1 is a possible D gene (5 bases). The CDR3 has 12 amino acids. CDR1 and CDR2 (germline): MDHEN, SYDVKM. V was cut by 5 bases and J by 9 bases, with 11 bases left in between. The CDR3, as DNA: TGTGCCAGCAGTCATGGGGGGGGGCCCCAGCATTTT. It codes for CASSHGGGPQHF.

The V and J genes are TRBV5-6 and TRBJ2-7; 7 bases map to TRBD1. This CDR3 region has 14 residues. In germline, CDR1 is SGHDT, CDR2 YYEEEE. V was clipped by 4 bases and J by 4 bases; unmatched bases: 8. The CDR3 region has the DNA TGTGCCAGCAGCCCCGGGACAGATTTATACGAGCAGTACTTC. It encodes CASSPGTDLYEQYF.

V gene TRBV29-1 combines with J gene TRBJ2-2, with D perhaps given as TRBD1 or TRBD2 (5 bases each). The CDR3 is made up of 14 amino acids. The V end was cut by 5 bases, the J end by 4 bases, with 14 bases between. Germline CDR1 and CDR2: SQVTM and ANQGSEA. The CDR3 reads CSVSGTMSTGELFF. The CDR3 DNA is TGCAGCGTTTCAGGGACCATGAGCACCGGGGAGCTGTTTTTT.

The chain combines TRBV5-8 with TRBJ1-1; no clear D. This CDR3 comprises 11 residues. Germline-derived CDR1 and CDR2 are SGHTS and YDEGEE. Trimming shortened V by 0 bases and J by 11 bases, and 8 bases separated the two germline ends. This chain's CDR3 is CASSLGVRAFF. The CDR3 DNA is TGTGCCAGCAGCTTGGGGGTACGGGCTTTCTTT.

Here the CDR3 reads CASSSRTGPYNEQFF. DNA of the CDR3: TGTGCCAGCAGTTCCCGGACAGGGCCTTACAATGAGCAGTTCTTC. This chain links TRBV6-5 with TRBJ2-1; TRBD1 matches at 8 bases. This CDR3 is built from 15 residues. Germline assignment: CDR1 MNHEY and CDR2 SVGAGI. The ends lost 4 bases at V and 4 bases at J; junction bases unmatched: 6.

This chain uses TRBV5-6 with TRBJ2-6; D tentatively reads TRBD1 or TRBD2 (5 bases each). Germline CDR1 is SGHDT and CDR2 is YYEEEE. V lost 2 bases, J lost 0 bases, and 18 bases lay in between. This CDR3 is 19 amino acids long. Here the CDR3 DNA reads TGTGCCAGCAGCTTACCCCCCGGGACGCTTAGCTCTGGGGCCAACGTCCTGACTTTC. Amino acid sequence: CASSLPPGTLSSGANVLTF. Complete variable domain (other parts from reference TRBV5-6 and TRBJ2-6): DAGVTQSPTHLIKTRGQQVTLRCSPKSGHDTVSWYQQALGQGPQFIFQYYEEEERQRGNFPDRFSGHQFPNYSSELNVNALLLGDSALYLCASSLPPGTLSSGANVLTFGAGSRLTVL.

CDR3 in amino acids: CASSFSSEGLEQYF. The CDR3, as DNA: TGTGCCAGCAGCTTCTCCTCAGAGGGCCTCGAGCAGTACTTC. The V call is TRBV7-8, the J call TRBJ2-7, with D maybe TRBD2 (5 bases). The CDR3 runs to 14 residues. Trimming removed 3 bases from V and 6 bases from J, with 15 bases in between. The V gene's germline CDR1 is SGHVS and CDR2 FQNEAQ.

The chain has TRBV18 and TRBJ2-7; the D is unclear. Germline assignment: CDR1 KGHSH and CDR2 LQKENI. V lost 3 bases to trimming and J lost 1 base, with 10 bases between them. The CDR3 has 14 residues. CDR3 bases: TGTGCCAGCTCACCTCAAACTCCTTCCTACGAGCAGTACTTC. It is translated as CASSPQTPSYEQYF.

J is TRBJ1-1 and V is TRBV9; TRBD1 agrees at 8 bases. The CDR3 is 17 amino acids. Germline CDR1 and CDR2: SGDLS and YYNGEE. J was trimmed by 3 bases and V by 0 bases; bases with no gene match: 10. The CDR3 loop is CASSVDPRGLTDTEAFF. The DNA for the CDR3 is TGTGCCAGCAGCGTAGATCCCAGGGGGCTTACCGACACTGAAGCTTTCTTT.